These T cell receptor beta chains were read from a single sample in a study of Graves' ophthalmopathy and Graves' hyperthyroidism. One entry per CDR3 protein, called by TCRdb with MiXCR from the multiplex PCR reads. The data hold some 750,000 distinct CDR3 sequences, with approximately 40% observed a single time. The material sequenced was peripheral blood. All receptors derive from an adult man with Graves' ophthalmopathy. CDR3s include the opening cysteine and the closing phenylalanine or tryptophan. The order of the fields is CDR3 length, D gene, J gene, clone size, V gene, CDR3 protein, CDR3 DNA. The D gene is left open where the match is weak. Expanded clones are given a class, and other clones once, few, many or no size at all.

14 | TRBD1 | TRBJ1-2 | many | TRBV11-1 | CASSPPDRGYGYTF | TGTGCCAGCAGCCCGCCGGACAGGGGGTATGGCTACACCTTC
11 | . | TRBJ2-5 | many | TRBV20-1 | CSARKKETQYF | TGCAGTGCCAGAAAAAAAGAGACCCAGTACTTC
13 | TRBD1 | TRBJ1-5 | . | TRBV25-1 | CASSQGAKQPRHF | TGTGCTAGCAGTCAGGGGGCCAAGCAGCCCCGGCATTTT
14 | . | TRBJ1-4 | few | TRBV5-1 | CASSLFTSNEKLFF | TGCGCCAGCAGCTTGTTCACGTCTAATGAAAAACTGTTTTTT
15 | TRBD1 | TRBJ2-7 | few | TRBV7-3 | CASSHRRTGSYEQYF | TGTGCCAGCAGCCATCGACGGACAGGGTCCTACGAGCAGTACTTC
12 | . | TRBJ1-2 | many | TRBV29-1 | CSVDGRGGGYTF | TGCAGCGTTGATGGAAGGGGAGGTGGCTACACCTTC
13 | . | TRBJ2-2 | many | TRBV25-1 | CASSDLGTGELFF | TGTGCCAGCAGTGATCTGGGCACCGGGGAGCTGTTTTTT
15 | . | TRBJ2-7 | few | TRBV10-2 | CASCTRTHRTYEQYF | TGCGCCAGCTGTACTCGGACTCATAGAACCTACGAGCAGTACTTC
14 | TRBD2 | TRBJ2-2 | many | TRBV12-3/TRBV12-4 | CASSLASGTGELFF | TGTGCCAGCAGTTTGGCTAGCGGCACCGGGGAGCTGTTTTTT
13 | TRBD1 | TRBJ1-2 | few | TRBV7-9 | CASSLWQGGGYTF | TGTGCCAGCAGCTTGTGGCAGGGGGGTGGCTACACCTTC
16 | . | TRBJ2-7 | many | TRBV25-1 | CASSQAPGYSIDEQYF | TGTGCCAGCAGTCAAGCGCCAGGGTACAGTATCGACGAGCAGTACTTC
11 | . | TRBJ2-7 | few | TRBV6-5 | CASRMTDEQYF | TGTGCCAGCAGGATGACAGACGAGCAGTACTTC
14 | . | TRBJ1-1 | once | TRBV7-2 | CASSLVGGTDEAFF | TGTGCCAGCAGCTTAGTAGGGGGGACTGATGAAGCTTTCTTT
15 | . | TRBJ2-5 | . | TRBV24-1 | CASSQVSGRQETQYF | TGTGCCAGCAGCCAAGTTTCTGGCAGGCAAGAGACCCAGTACTTC
15 | . | TRBJ1-1 | few | TRBV18 | CASSPPGRARTEAFF | TGTGCCAGCTCACCACCAGGAAGGGCCAGAACTGAAGCTTTCTTT
14 | . | TRBJ1-5 | . | TRBV19 | CASSKVGGNQPQHF | TGTGCCAGTAGTAAGGTAGGGGGGAATCAGCCCCAGCATTTT
13 | . | TRBJ1-2 | . | TRBV2 | CASSVEGAYGYTF | TGTGCCAGCAGTGTGGAGGGCGCCTATGGCTACACCTTC
13 | . | TRBJ1-5 | . | TRBV19 | CASSIVGDQPQHF | TGTGCCAGTAGTATAGTAGGGGATCAGCCCCAGCATTTT
16 | . | TRBJ1-1 | . | TRBV15 | CATSREAGAQETEAFF | TGTGCCACCAGCAGAGAAGCAGGGGCCCAGGAAACTGAAGCTTTCTTT
15 | . | TRBJ1-4 | many | TRBV10-3 | CAISGEHTTNEKLFF | TGTGCCATCAGTGGAGAACATACAACTAATGAAAAACTGTTTTTT
16 | . | TRBJ1-1 | few | TRBV20-1 | CSASHPFGRLNTEAFF | TGCAGTGCTAGTCATCCTTTTGGACGGCTGAACACTGAAGCTTTCTTT
10 | . | TRBJ2-5 | . | TRBV7-9 | CASSPPSRYF | TGTGCCAGCAGCCCCCCGTCCAGGTACTTC
14 | . | TRBJ1-1 | . | TRBV10-2 | CATSLAGGSGAAFF | TGCGCCACCTCGCTAGCGGGAGGCTCTGGGGCAGCTTTCTTT
13 | . | TRBJ2-7 | . | TRBV7-9 | CASSPLRSYEQYF | TGTGCCAGCAGCCCCCTCCGATCCTACGAGCAGTACTTC
14 | . | TRBJ2-2 | . | TRBV7-3 | CATKRGGNTGELFF | TGTGCCACAAAAAGGGGAGGGAACACCGGGGAGCTGTTTTTT
14 | TRBD2 | TRBJ2-7 | few | TRBV7-8 | CASSFGSGSYEQYF | TGTGCCAGCAGCTTTGGTAGCGGGTCCTACGAGCAGTACTTC
16 | . | TRBJ2-6 | . | TRBV2 | CASSASRASGANVLTF | TGTGCCAGCAGCGCAAGTAGGGCTTCTGGGGCCAACGTCCTGACTTTC
15 | TRBD1 | TRBJ2-7 | . | TRBV9 | CASSVGQGDSYEQYF | TGTGCCAGCAGCGTAGGACAGGGTGACTCCTACGAGCAGTACTTC
14 | . | TRBJ2-2 | many | TRBV2 | CASSVMDGTGELFF | TGTGCCAGCAGTGTGATGGACGGCACCGGGGAGCTGTTTTTT
13 | . | TRBJ1-2 | many | TRBV29-1 | CSVEEGSEIGYTF | TGCAGCGTTGAAGAAGGGTCGGAAATTGGCTACACCTTC
12 | . | TRBJ1-2 | many | TRBV20-1 | CSGHTGIDGYTF | TGCAGTGGCCATACAGGGATTGATGGCTACACCTTC
13 | . | TRBJ1-6 | once | TRBV7-9 | CASSLGEGSPLHF | TGCGCCAGCAGCTTAGGTGAGGGTTCACCCCTCCACTTT
13 | . | TRBJ1-6 | many | TRBV10-2 | CASSQQKNSPLHF | TGCGCCAGCAGTCAACAGAAAAATTCACCCCTCCACTTT
13 | TRBD1 | TRBJ1-3 | . | TRBV9 | CASSLDRENTIYF | TGTGCCAGCAGCTTGGACAGGGAGAACACCATATATTTT
15 | . | TRBJ2-2 | many | TRBV7-2 | CASSFGSGTTGELFF | TGTGCCAGCAGCTTCGGTAGCGGAACCACCGGGGAGCTGTTTTTT
15 | . | TRBJ2-2 | . | TRBV29-1 | CSVATGPRNTGELVF | TGCAGCGTGGCCACAGGGCCCAGAAACACCGGGGAGCTGGTTTTT
15 | . | TRBJ1-6 | few | TRBV2 | CASSETASYNSPLHF | TGTGCCAGCAGTGAGACAGCCTCCTATAATTCACCCCTCCACTTT
17 | TRBD1 | TRBJ1-2 | . | TRBV11-2 | CASSYAKTGVPNYGYTF | TGTGCCAGCAGTTACGCAAAGACAGGGGTCCCCAACTATGGCTACACCTTC
15 | TRBD1 | TRBJ2-2 | many | TRBV2 | CASRGRTGRPGELFF | TGTGCCAGCAGGGGACGGACAGGGAGGCCCGGGGAGCTGTTTTTT
13 | TRBD1 | TRBJ2-7 | . | TRBV25-1 | CASVGRQGDEQYF | TGTGCCAGCGTGGGGAGACAGGGGGACGAGCAGTACTTC
16 | TRBD2 | TRBJ2-2 | . | TRBV10-3 | CAISRLAGTNTGELFF | TGTGCCATCAGCCGACTAGCGGGGACAAACACCGGGGAGCTGTTTTTT
12 | . | TRBJ1-2 | . | TRBV20-1 | CSAPTGIYGYTF | TGCAGTGCCCCTACAGGGATCTATGGCTACACCTTC
13 | . | TRBJ2-2 | . | TRBV7-9 | CASSELGAGELFF | TGTGCCAGCAGCGAACTTGGGGCCGGGGAGCTGTTTTTT
14 | . | TRBJ1-1 | few | TRBV20-1 | CSATQGTFRTEAFF | TGCAGTGCTACGCAGGGGACTTTCAGGACTGAAGCTTTCTTT
13 | TRBD1 | TRBJ2-7 | many | TRBV10-3 | CAAAGTATYEQYF | TGTGCCGCGGCCGGGACAGCCACCTACGAGCAGTACTTC
14 | . | TRBJ1-2 | few | TRBV10-3 | CASSRRQANYGYTF | TGTGCCAGCAGTCGCCGACAGGCTAACTATGGCTACACCTTC
14 | . | TRBJ1-5 | many | TRBV19 | CASSGGRFEVGLHF | TGTGCCAGTAGCGGGGGCCGATTCGAGGTGGGCTTGCATTTT
15 | TRBD1 | TRBJ2-5 | . | TRBV5-1 | CASREGTALVETQYF | TGCGCCAGCAGGGAAGGGACAGCCCTTGTGGAGACCCAGTACTTC
18 | . | TRBJ1-5 | . | TRBV13 | CASSLMTATQYSNQPQHF | TGTGCCAGCAGTTTAATGACAGCGACACAATATAGCAATCAGCCCCAGCATTTT
11 | . | TRBJ2-7 | few | TRBV19 | CASGVLYEQYF | TGTGCCAGCGGGGTCCTCTACGAGCAGTACTTC
12 | . | TRBJ1-3 | many | TRBV7-9 | CASSVDEGTIYF | TGTGCCAGCAGCGTCGACGAAGGGACCATATATTTT
12 | . | TRBJ1-1 | . | TRBV28 | CASSFGTTEAFF | TGTGCCAGCAGTTTTGGGACCACTGAAGCTTTCTTT
15 | . | TRBJ1-2 | . | TRBV14 | CASSQGGRDDYGYTF | TGTGCCAGCAGCCAAGGGGGCAGGGATGACTATGGCTACACCTTC